One and the same sample provided the 28 T cell receptor beta chains below, sequenced in a study of blood T cell repertoires in COVID-19. Method: immunoSEQ multiplex PCR; TCRdb's copy keeps in-frame clones and lacks some. The sample carries about 120,000 clones, around 89% recorded once. Specimen: peripheral blood. Receptors originate from an older woman with COVID-19, enrolled during active disease.

This clone has just one count. This chain joins TRBV9 and TRBJ2-3; 8 positions match TRBD2. The CDR3 sequence is 12 residues long. CDR1 SGDLS and CDR2 YYNGEE come from the germline V gene. Trimming cost V 8 bases and J 6 bases; bases outside gene matches: 5. The CDR3 region is CASRGGGDTQYF. As DNA, the CDR3 is TGTGCCAGTCGGGGGGGCGGTGATACGCAGTATTTT. The full variable domain, with the rest looked up from reference TRBV9 and TRBJ2-3, is DSGVTQTPKHLITATGQRVTLRCSPRSGDLSVYWYQQSLDQGLQFLIQYYNGEERAKGNILERFSAQQFPDLHSELNLSSLELGDSALYFCASRGGGDTQYFGPGTRLTVL.

V and J are TRBV6-5 and TRBJ1-2; D call uncertain. The CDR3 is made up of 15 amino acids. V was trimmed by 8 bases and J by 0 bases, leaving 16 bases between them. Germline CDR1 is MNHEY and CDR2 is SVGAGI. DNA for the CDR3: TGTGCCAGCGGCGGGTCCCTGCTGTCTAACTATGGCTACACCTTC. Its protein is CASGGSLLSNYGYTF.

This chain connects TRBV10-3 to TRBJ2-7; 9 bases align to TRBD2. Germline loops: CDR1 ENHRY, CDR2 SYGVKD. The CDR3 is 16 amino acids. V gave up 0 bases and J gave up 4 bases; unmatched junction bases: 7. CDR3 sequence: CAISESFSGGPYEQYF. CDR3 bases: TGTGCCATCAGTGAGTCCTTTAGCGGGGGCCCTTACGAGCAGTACTTC.

The chain carries TRBV7-9 and TRBJ1-2; D unresolved. The CDR3 is made up of 13 amino acids. Trimming removed 7 bases from V and 0 bases from J, with 9 bases in between. Germline lookup yields CDR1 SEHNR and CDR2 FQNEAQ (reference sequence). In DNA form, the CDR3 reads TGTGCCAGCACCACCGACACTAACTATGGCTACACCTTC. Its protein product is CASTTDTNYGYTF.

V usage is TRBV2 and J usage is TRBJ1-3, with D possibly TRBD1 on 5 matching bases. Deletions cut 10 bases from V and 0 bases from J, with 22 bases between. Germline loops: CDR1 SNHLY, CDR2 FYNNEI. The CDR3 covers 17 residues. CDR3 in amino acids: CATLSIPRDYSGNTIYF. DNA of the CDR3: TGTGCCACCCTTTCTATTCCCAGGGACTACTCTGGAAACACCATATATTTT. Based on the CDR3 plus reference TRBV2 and TRBJ1-3, the full variable domain is EPEVTQTPSHQVTQMGQEVILRCVPISNHLYFYWYRQILGQKVEFLVSFYNNEISEKSEIFDDQFSVERPDGSNFTLKIRSTKLEDSAMYFCATLSIPRDYSGNTIYFGEGSWLTVV.

J is TRBJ2-3 and V is TRBV6-2 or TRBV6-3, with 8 nucleotides matching TRBD2. Germline CDR1 reads MNHEY; CDR2 reads SVGEGT. The CDR3 sequence is 15 residues long. V was pared by 5 bases and J by 5 bases, with 9 bases of the junction left unmatched. The CDR3 DNA sequence: TGTGCCAGCAGTCGGATAGCGGGGTCCGGAGATACGCAGTATTTT. It translates to CASSRIAGSGDTQYF.

The CDR3 spells CASSWDRLNTEAFF. CDR3 coding DNA: TGTGCCAGCAGCTGGGACAGACTGAACACTGAAGCTTTCTTT. This chain links TRBV7-8 with TRBJ1-1, with 7 positions matching TRBD1. Trimming removed 4 bases from V and 0 bases from J; junction bases left unmatched: 2. Germline V lookup: CDR1 SGHVS, CDR2 FQNEAQ. The CDR3 totals 14 residues.

The rearrangement joins TRBV4-1 to TRBJ2-3; 14 positions match TRBD2. After removal of 2 bases from V and 4 bases from J, the junction contained 11 bases not matched to a gene. The germline V gene encodes CDR1 MGHRA and CDR2 YSYEKL. The CDR3 consists of 19 residues. The CDR3 sequence is CASSQTRLAGGLVPDTQYF. The CDR3 DNA follows: TGCGCCAGCAGCCAAACAAGACTAGCGGGGGGGCTTGTACCAGATACGCAGTATTTT.

The chain recombines TRBV25-1 with TRBJ1-6; weak D call: TRBD1 (6 bases). The germline gives CDR1 MGHDK, CDR2 SYGVNS. Trimming left V 7 bases short and J 4 bases short, with 14 bases between. The CDR3 is made up of 15 amino acids. In nucleotides, the CDR3 is TGTGCCAGCAAGGCGACAGGCCCTTATAATTCACCCCTCCACTTT. Protein: CASKATGPYNSPLHF.

This chain uses TRBV12-3 or TRBV12-4 with TRBJ2-1; no clear D gene. Trimming pared 1 base from V and 8 bases from J, leaving 3 bases between. This CDR3 is 11 amino acids long. The CDR3 is CASSLEHEQFF. The CDR3 DNA sequence: TGTGCCAGCAGTTTAGAGCATGAGCAGTTCTTC.

This chain joins TRBV30 and TRBJ1-1, with a weak D call TRBD1 (6 bases). In germline, CDR1 is GTSNPN, CDR2 SVGIG (reference sequence). V was shortened by 3 bases and J by 11 bases, with 13 bases between the two germline ends. CDR3 length: 11 amino acids. The CDR3, as DNA: TGTGCCTGGAGCCGGACAGTTGAGGCTTTCTTT. This gives the protein CAWSRTVEAFF.

This rearrangement joins TRBV21-1 to TRBJ2-7; the D call in the table, TRBD1, was not verified against the DNA. TRBV21-1 is an annotated pseudogene. The CDR3 spans 16 residues. The DNA of the CDR3 is TGTGCCAGCAGCAAAGCCCGACAGGGGGCTCCATACGAGCAGTACTTC. Its translation: CASSKARQGAPYEQYF.

This clone was observed once. This chain joins TRBV14 and TRBJ1-1, with 9 bases that match TRBD1. The CDR3 runs to 17 residues. Germline trimming cut 4 bases from V and 1 base from J; bases unmatched to any gene: 10. The V gene's germline CDR1 is SGHDN and CDR2 FVKESK. The CDR3 nucleotides read TGTGCCAGCAGCCCTGGGACAGGGTATGACCCGAACACTGAAGCTTTCTTT. Amino acid sequence: CASSPGTGYDPNTEAFF.

The genes are TRBV4-1 and TRBJ2-1, with TRBD1 as a possible D gene (5 bases). Trimming stripped 0 bases from V and 8 bases from J, with 14 bases between. From germline, CDR1 is MGHRA and CDR2 YSYEKL. CDR3 length: 15 amino acids. CDR3 in amino acids: CASSQDFQGSYEQFF. CDR3 bases: TGCGCCAGCAGCCAAGATTTTCAGGGTTCTTATGAGCAGTTCTTC.

The V gene is TRBV27, the J gene TRBJ1-2; 8 bases map to TRBD1. After removal of 4 bases from V and 4 bases from J, the junction contained 5 bases not matched to a gene. CDR1 is MNHEY and CDR2 is SMNVEV in the germline V gene (reference sequence). This CDR3 comprises 14 residues. The CDR3 sequence is CASSSGQATYGYTF. The CDR3 coding sequence is TGTGCCAGCAGTTCGGGACAGGCTACCTATGGCTACACCTTC.

This chain uses TRBV5-4 with TRBJ1-3; D may be TRBD1 (6 bases). CDR3 length: 15 residues. Germline values: CDR1 SGHNT, CDR2 YYREEE (reference sequence). V was shortened by 2 bases and J by 0 bases, with 9 bases between the two germline ends. The CDR3 sequence: CASSFGTNSGNTIYF. CDR3 in DNA: TGTGCCAGCAGCTTCGGGACAAACTCTGGAAACACCATATATTTT.

The chain employs TRBV5-1 and TRBJ2-7, with D possibly matching TRBD1 (5 bases). Trimming took off 3 bases at V and 9 bases at J, with 19 bases between the two ends. The CDR3 loop spans 14 amino acids. CDR1 SGHRS and CDR2 YFSETQ come from the germline V gene. The chain's CDR3 is CASSSTDSKAAQYF. The CDR3 DNA is TGCGCCAGCAGCTCGACAGATAGTAAGGCTGCGCAGTACTTC.

J is TRBJ1-4 and V is TRBV15; D is undetermined. CDR3 length: 17 amino acids. V gave up 0 bases and J gave up 3 bases, with 14 bases separating them. Germline assignment: CDR1 LNHNV and CDR2 YYDKDF (reference sequence). CDR3 in DNA: TGTGCCACCAGCAGAGAGCCCGGTGAACTTTCTAATGAAAAACTGTTTTTT. This codes for CATSREPGELSNEKLFF. Based on the CDR3 plus reference TRBV15 and TRBJ1-4, the full variable domain is DAMVIQNPRYQVTQFGKPVTLSCSQTLNHNVMYWYQQKSSQAPKLLFHYYDKDFNNEADTPDNFQSRRPNTSFCFLDIRSPGLGDTAMYLCATSREPGELSNEKLFFGSGTQLSVL.

The chain carries TRBV6-5 and TRBJ1-4; D is unclear. Germline-derived CDR1 and CDR2 are MNHEY and SVGAGI. V was pared by 2 bases and J by 3 bases, with 10 bases between. The CDR3 is made up of 15 amino acids. The CDR3: CASSYSEDSNEKLFF. The DNA of the CDR3 is TGTGCCAGCAGTTACAGCGAGGATTCTAATGAAAAACTGTTTTTT.

The chain employs TRBV6-6 and TRBJ1-1, with 8 nucleotides matching TRBD1. With 5 bases clipped from V and 8 bases from J, the junction kept 4 bases outside the gene matches. The germline gives CDR1 MNHNY, CDR2 SVGAGI (reference sequence). CDR3 length equals 12 residues. The CDR3 DNA sequence: TGTGCCAGCAGTCCCGGACAGGGCGAAGCTTTCTTT. Translating it yields CASSPGQGEAFF.

The chain carries TRBV2 and TRBJ2-7, with 8 bases fitting TRBD1. V dropped 6 bases and J dropped 6; count of bases not matched to a gene: 7. Germline V gene sequence: CDR1 SNHLY, CDR2 FYNNEI. The CDR3 is 13 amino acids. CDR3 amino acids: CASRDDRGGEQYF. CDR3 in DNA: TGTGCCAGCAGGGATGACAGGGGCGGCGAGCAGTACTTC. The complete variable domain, with remaining parts taken from reference TRBV2 and TRBJ2-7, reads EPEVTQTPSHQVTQMGQEVILRCVPISNHLYFYWYRQILGQKVEFLVSFYNNEISEKSEIFDDQFSVERPDGSNFTLKIRSTKLEDSAMYFCASRDDRGGEQYFGPGTRLTVT.

V gene TRBV6-6 combines with J gene TRBJ2-1; 7 bases fit TRBD2. V lost 0 bases to trimming and J lost 4 bases; unmatched junction nucleotides: 6. Germline CDR1 MNHNY, CDR2 SVGAGI (reference sequence). CDR3 length equals 16 residues. The CDR3 spells CASSYSPGRAYNEQFF. The CDR3 DNA reads as TGTGCCAGCAGTTACTCGCCAGGGAGGGCGTACAATGAGCAGTTCTTC.

This clone was observed once. The rearrangement joins TRBV4-1 to TRBJ2-2; 15 bases are shared with TRBD2. The germline gives CDR1 MGHRA, CDR2 YSYEKL. The CDR3 has 20 amino acids. V was pared by 2 bases and J by 3 bases, with 10 bases of the junction left unmatched. The DNA for the CDR3 is TGCGCCAGCAGCCAACCAGGACTAGCGGGGGGGCGGAAGGACACCGGGGAGCTGTTTTTT. Its translation: CASSQPGLAGGRKDTGELFF.

The chain joins TRBV5-6 to TRBJ2-7; D unclear. V lost 0 bases, J lost 5 bases, and 12 bases lay in between. The CDR3 extends over 14 amino acids. The germline CDR1 and CDR2 sequences are SGHDT and YYEEEE. Here the CDR3 reads CASSLVAGGHEQYF. DNA of the CDR3: TGTGCCAGCAGCTTGGTAGCCGGCGGCCACGAGCAGTACTTC. The variable domain in full, completed from reference TRBV5-6 and TRBJ2-7, reads DAGVTQSPTHLIKTRGQQVTLRCSPKSGHDTVSWYQQALGQGPQFIFQYYEEEERQRGNFPDRFSGHQFPNYSSELNVNALLLGDSALYLCASSLVAGGHEQYFGPGTRLTVT.

The chain carries TRBV4-2 and TRBJ2-3, with D perhaps TRBD1 (6 bases). V was trimmed by 4 bases and J by 1 base, leaving 12 bases between them. CDR3 length: 15 residues. The germline gives CDR1 LGHNA, CDR2 YNFKEQ. CDR3 residues: CASSPGEWGTDTQYF. The CDR3 bases are TGTGCCAGCAGCCCAGGGGAGTGGGGCACAGATACGCAGTATTTT.

The V gene is TRBV21-1, the J gene TRBJ1-5; the table assigns TRBD1, which was not confirmed against the DNA. TRBV21-1 is noted as a pseudogene. This CDR3 is 19 amino acids long. Here the CDR3 DNA reads TGTGCCAGCAGCCCCCCGGGGACAGGGGGCGTTGATAGCAATCAGCCCCAGCATTTT. This sequence encodes CASSPPGTGGVDSNQPQHF.

This clone was recorded only once. The rearrangement uses TRBV11-1 and TRBJ1-2; D is possibly TRBD1 (6 bases). CDR1 and CDR2 (germline): SGHAT, FQDESV (reference sequence). Trimming shortened V by 5 bases and J by 4 bases, and 20 bases separated the two germline ends. The CDR3 is 16 residues long. CDR3 nucleotides: TGTGCCAGCAGCGCCTCAGGACAGACCTCTATCTATGGCTACACCTTC. Its protein is CASSASGQTSIYGYTF.

The CDR3 loop reads CASSEGQGVGSPLHF. The CDR3 DNA reads as TGTGCCAGCAGTGAAGGGCAGGGCGTCGGCTCACCCCTCCACTTT. V usage is TRBV2 and J usage is TRBJ1-6; possible D gene TRBD1, 5 bases. Trimming stripped 1 base from V and 10 bases from J, with 14 bases between. Looked up from germline, CDR1 is SNHLY and CDR2 is FYNNEI. CDR3 length: 15 residues.